Reported below is one T cell receptor beta chain. Its antigen is unknown. The sample comes from a study of T-cell memory formation after mild COVID-19. Trimming pared 3 bases from V and 4 bases from J, leaving 12 bases between. The germline V gene has CDR1 MNHNS and CDR2 SASEGT. The CDR3 spans 14 residues. UMIs and sample barcodes were carried by the TCR alpha and TCR beta cDNA libraries that 5'RACE produced using constant-segment primers. TCRdb recomputed calls from the 5' RACE reads with MiXCR, one row per CDR3 protein. Here the sample spans under 350,000 distinct CDR3 sequences, roughly 15% being singletons. Study-wide findings and caveats: Researchers could not confirm that second-wave clones peaking on day 37 targeted SARS-CoV-2. Clones that shrank (day 15 to 85) were balanced CD4/CD8, whereas later expanders leaned CD4+. Mostly located in CM and EM were contracting CD4+ clones, with contracting CD8+ clones located in EMRA.

The sequence was collected from a man aged 18 to 29 who had mild COVID-19 (a few samples of this study predate the infection). Cell type and time point are not known. The V and J genes are TRBV6-1 and TRBJ1-2, with a tentative D call TRBD1 (6 bases). Sequenced material: PBMCs or a T cell subset sorted from them (not recorded which). In DNA, the CDR3 is TGTGCCAGCAGTGAGGGGGCCAAGGTCTATGGCTACACCTTC. Amino acids: CASSEGAKVYGYTF.